Listed below are T cell receptor beta chains from one sample, sequenced in a study of T cell responses to AZD1222 COVID-19 vaccine. Produced via immunoSEQ multiplex PCR; TCRdb's table is partial and in-frame only. This table holds under 200,000 clones, around nine tenths found once. The source material was peripheral blood, sampled 28 days after the second dose of the MenACWY control vaccine. The receptors shown here come from an adult who received the MenACWY meningococcal vaccine as a control. CDR3s include the opening cysteine and the closing phenylalanine or tryptophan. The D gene is left open where the match is weak. Clone size is stated in some rows and not others, as once, few, many or a class when expanded.

clone_size: -
v_call: TRBV11-2
j_call: TRBJ2-7
d_call: TRBD1
cdr3_aa: CASSWLRDRSHEQYF
cdr3_nt: TGTGCCAGCAGCTGGCTCCGGGACAGGAGCCACGAGCAGTACTTC

clone_size: -
v_call: TRBV19
j_call: TRBJ1-2
d_call: TRBD1
cdr3_aa: CASSAHNRDRTYGYTF
cdr3_nt: TGTGCCAGTAGTGCCCACAATCGGGACAGGACCTATGGCTACACCTTC

clone_size: -
v_call: TRBV3-1/TRBV3-2
j_call: TRBJ1-1
d_call: -
cdr3_aa: CASSRGRGLGTEAFF
cdr3_nt: TGTGCCAGCAGCCGAGGACGAGGGCTTGGCACTGAAGCTTTCTTT

clone_size: once
v_call: TRBV11-3
j_call: TRBJ2-7
d_call: -
cdr3_aa: CASSHLQGTYEQYF
cdr3_nt: TGTGCCAGCAGCCACCTACAGGGAACCTACGAGCAGTACTTC

clone_size: -
v_call: TRBV15
j_call: TRBJ2-3
d_call: -
cdr3_aa: CATSRDPAGAVTQYF
cdr3_nt: TGTGCCACCAGCAGAGACCCCGCCGGAGCAGTTACGCAGTATTTT

clone_size: once
v_call: TRBV5-1
j_call: TRBJ1-2
d_call: -
cdr3_aa: CASSLLQGNYGYTF
cdr3_nt: TGCGCCAGCAGCCTCCTACAGGGTAACTATGGCTACACCTTC

clone_size: once
v_call: TRBV24-1
j_call: TRBJ1-5
d_call: TRBD1
cdr3_aa: CATSHRDRNQPQHF
cdr3_nt: TGTGCCACCAGTCACCGGGACAGAAATCAGCCCCAGCATTTT

clone_size: -
v_call: TRBV27
j_call: TRBJ2-7
d_call: TRBD2
cdr3_aa: CASSQGLAGYEQYF
cdr3_nt: TGTGCCAGCAGCCAGGGACTAGCGGGGTACGAGCAGTACTTC

clone_size: -
v_call: TRBV5-6
j_call: TRBJ2-3
d_call: -
cdr3_aa: CASSVNRGTDTQYF
cdr3_nt: TGTGCCAGCAGCGTGAACAGGGGCACAGATACGCAGTATTTT

clone_size: -
v_call: TRBV5-4
j_call: TRBJ1-1
d_call: -
cdr3_aa: CASRRTKNTEAFF
cdr3_nt: TGTGCCAGCAGGCGTACAAAGAACACTGAAGCTTTCTTT

clone_size: -
v_call: TRBV28
j_call: TRBJ1-5
d_call: TRBD1
cdr3_aa: CASSAPGQGNQPQHF
cdr3_nt: TGTGCCAGCAGTGCCCCTGGACAGGGTAATCAGCCCCAGCATTTT

clone_size: -
v_call: TRBV10-3
j_call: TRBJ1-3
d_call: -
cdr3_aa: CAISEYNSGNTIYF
cdr3_nt: TGTGCCATCAGTGAGTACAACTCTGGAAACACCATATATTTT

clone_size: -
v_call: TRBV5-1
j_call: TRBJ2-5
d_call: -
cdr3_aa: CASSISTGSETQYF
cdr3_nt: TGCGCCAGCAGCATATCGACAGGATCAGAGACCCAGTACTTC

clone_size: -
v_call: TRBV28
j_call: TRBJ1-2
d_call: -
cdr3_aa: CASKSSNYGYTF
cdr3_nt: TGTGCCAGTAAATCTTCTAACTATGGCTACACCTTC

clone_size: -
v_call: TRBV27
j_call: TRBJ1-4
d_call: -
cdr3_aa: CASSTPGGGSEKLFF
cdr3_nt: TGTGCCAGCAGTACCCCGGGGGGCGGAAGTGAAAAACTGTTTTTT

clone_size: -
v_call: TRBV7-2
j_call: TRBJ2-2
d_call: TRBD2
cdr3_aa: CASRQRTSGVTGELFF
cdr3_nt: TGTGCCAGCAGGCAGCGTACTAGCGGGGTTACCGGGGAGCTGTTTTTT

clone_size: -
v_call: TRBV12-5
j_call: TRBJ2-5
d_call: TRBD1
cdr3_aa: CASGPGTDQETQYF
cdr3_nt: TGTGCTAGTGGCCCAGGGACAGACCAAGAGACCCAGTACTTC

clone_size: -
v_call: TRBV28
j_call: TRBJ1-3
d_call: -
cdr3_aa: CASSLSGGPGNTIYF
cdr3_nt: TGTGCCAGCAGTTTATCTGGGGGGCCTGGAAACACCATATATTTT